Listed here is a single T cell receptor beta chain. Its antigen is not yet known. No base quality values were provided; no much bigger clone lies one nucleotide off. This sample is part of a study of siplizumab effects on memory and regulatory T cells (dated 2019 in TCRdb). Study-wide context: Across several responder-stimulator pairs, paired mixed lymphocyte reactions were conducted with siplizumab at approximately 1.1 ug/mL and without drug. The effect of the anti-CD2 antibody siplizumab on alloreactive T-cell subsets was examined in allogeneic mixed lymphocyte reactions constructed from human PBMCs. Overall study results and their limits: Whether proliferating Tregs from siplizumab cultures were suppressive was not functionally confirmed. About 75-95% of proliferating CD4+ or CD8+ clones could not be given a naive or memory phenotype. In reactions with siplizumab, an average of 68.8% of mappable alloreactive CD4+ clones were Treg-derived, compared with 25% to 30% in control reactions. Unstimulated naive T cells appeared more diverse than memory T cells, and naive cells seemed to contribute substantially to the alloresponse. Because sequences at frequencies below about 10^-5 were poorly captured, only a minor fraction of alloreactive clones could be mapped back to unstimulated subsets. The cumulative frequency of alloreactive sequences traceable to unstimulated CD4+ memory T cells was significantly reduced by siplizumab.

Library prep was done by the immunoSEQ multiplex PCR assay. Approximately 10^5 TCR templates per sample were assayed on the deep sequencing platform. Genomic DNA extracted from sorted T cells was used for TCRbeta CDR3 sequencing. The authors' analysis ran thus. Clonal analysis of TCRbeta CDR3 data was done in the R programming language. Comparing unstimulated samples against CFSE-low samples taken after the reaction was how alloreactive CD4+ and CD8+ clones were defined. Regulatory or non-regulatory origin was assigned to alloreactive CD4+ clones by matching of sequences to sorted unstimulated Treg and non-Treg repertoires. Drawn from immuneACCESS, this table holds only the in-frame rearrangements with V and J called that TCRdb kept. Clones are partly lost; checked studies trace under half to an unresolved V gene and leave the rest unexplained. That table furnishes V, J and clone size, whereas the DNA furnished D and trimming. For this sample there are about 13,000 clones; about 40% appear just once. About a tenth of the sample lies in the top ten.

For 5 to 7 days, cells in the mixed lymphocyte reaction were kept in coculture at 37 degrees C. Responder PBMCs were labelled with CFSE and stimulator PBMCs with Violet Dye, then combined at a 1:1 ratio. Sorted unstimulated T cells and proliferating T cells recovered from mixed lymphocyte reactions underwent TCRbeta CDR3 sequencing. Fresh whole blood from roughly 10 HLA-typed healthy donors was used to isolate PBMCs. Proliferating CFSE-low responder T cells were FACS-sorted after the mixed lymphocyte reaction for TCR sequencing. The CDR3 holds 12 amino acids from the cysteine to the phenylalanine. Of all the DNA, just the CDR3 is kept, 36 bases in frame from base 1. For CDR1 and CDR2, the germline V gene lists MDHEN and SYDVKM. The germline ends are 10 bases apart after V is trimmed by 6 bases and J by 5 bases.

This chain is built from TRBV28 and TRBJ1-1, with the D gene not confidently named. The sequence derives from a human donor in good health; the cells came from an allogeneic mixed lymphocyte reaction. Sequencing was carried out using CFSE-low (dividing) CD8+ T cells sorted from an allogeneic mixed lymphocyte reaction. The CDR3 in this case is CASRDPLTEAFF. The nucleotides read TGTGCCAGCAGAGACCCACTAACTGAAGCTTTCTTT.